This T cell receptor (beta chain) is drawn from a study of Ad26.COV2.S vaccination and SARS-CoV-2 variants. Profiling relied on immunoSEQ multiplex PCR, and the TCRdb table lists in-frame clones only, not all of them. In the table there are roughly 350,000 clones, over 75% of which are singletons. In germline, CDR1 is SGHAT, CDR2 FQNNGV. The CDR3 totals 12 residues. The germline V and J ends were trimmed by 7 bases and 2 bases, with 5 bases remaining between them. This clone was found once. The treatment is: roughly 18 received Ad26.COV2.S at low or high dose, single or two shots; several received placebo; per-sample allocation not given. The study sampled participants on day 63 after the first vaccine or placebo injection. Recruitment in Boston yielded a donor of adult age, 18-55 years.

The sample was peripheral blood, taken in a trial of Ad26.COV2.S vaccine versus placebo. This rearrangement joins TRBV11-2 to TRBJ2-2; D is unresolved. The clonotype was recovered from a person aged 18 to 65 who received the Ad26.COV2.S COVID-19 vaccine or a placebo. The CDR3 nucleotides are TGTGCCAGCACCCTTAACACCGGGGAGCTGTTTTTT. It codes for CASTLNTGELFF.